These T cell receptor beta chains were read from a single sample in a study of blood T cell repertoires in COVID-19. Only in-frame clones appear in the TCRdb table, and some are missing; sequencing was by immunoSEQ multiplex PCR. The sample holds over 85,000 clones, around 87% seen once. The specimen was peripheral blood. These receptors were taken from a human donor in a cohort sampled during active COVID-19. Each CDR3 is given without its conserved first and last residue.

J gene: TRBJ1-1; V gene: TRBV28; CDR3 protein: ASSPVEYTEAF
J gene: TRBJ2-7; V gene: TRBV6-2/TRBV6-3; CDR3 protein: ASSYGTRTYEQY
J gene: TRBJ1-3; V gene: TRBV7-6; CDR3 protein: ASRVPRTGRNTIY
J gene: TRBJ2-7; V gene: TRBV3-1/TRBV3-2; CDR3 protein: ASSLGQGALYEQY
J gene: TRBJ2-3; V gene: TRBV4-3; CDR3 protein: ASSQVPAESTDTQY
J gene: TRBJ1-5; V gene: TRBV19; CDR3 protein: ASSSSYSNQPQH
J gene: TRBJ1-2; V gene: TRBV29-1; CDR3 protein: SALTGDRVGYT
J gene: TRBJ2-7; V gene: TRBV28; CDR3 protein: ASSLATKAISYEQY
J gene: TRBJ2-7; V gene: TRBV9; CDR3 protein: ASSPTGGLPMPYEQY
J gene: TRBJ2-1; V gene: TRBV9; CDR3 protein: ASSDPIAGAYNEQF
J gene: TRBJ2-2; V gene: TRBV2; CDR3 protein: ASTGGVGTGNTGELF
J gene: TRBJ1-1; V gene: TRBV2; CDR3 protein: ASSALEGATEAF
J gene: TRBJ2-1; V gene: TRBV7-6; CDR3 protein: ASTSLPSSYNEQF
J gene: TRBJ2-7; V gene: TRBV19; CDR3 protein: ASSTGTGGAYEQY
J gene: TRBJ1-4; V gene: TRBV18; CDR3 protein: ASSPRRGDEKLF
J gene: TRBJ1-1; V gene: TRBV27; CDR3 protein: ASSLSRGADTEAF
J gene: TRBJ2-5; V gene: TRBV12-3/TRBV12-4; CDR3 protein: ASSQTRSETQY
J gene: TRBJ2-1; V gene: TRBV7-2; CDR3 protein: ASSLTGAYNEQF
J gene: TRBJ2-6; V gene: TRBV27; CDR3 protein: ATTKDRGLGANVLT
J gene: TRBJ2-1; V gene: TRBV9; CDR3 protein: ASTPDGMSYNEQF
J gene: TRBJ2-7; V gene: TRBV7-2; CDR3 protein: ASSRGSGQRDTYEQY
J gene: TRBJ1-1; V gene: TRBV5-1; CDR3 protein: ASSRSPGWNTEAF
J gene: TRBJ2-3; V gene: TRBV7-9; CDR3 protein: ASSSRLEATDTQY
J gene: TRBJ2-7; V gene: TRBV7-2; CDR3 protein: ASSLEGGGAGEQY
J gene: TRBJ2-1; V gene: TRBV15; CDR3 protein: ATSRDLSGASGSYEQF
J gene: TRBJ1-6; V gene: TRBV5-4; CDR3 protein: ASSLKGRDNSPLH
J gene: TRBJ2-7; V gene: TRBV28; CDR3 protein: ASSLTTGTAYEQY
J gene: TRBJ1-2; V gene: TRBV15; CDR3 protein: ATSSTHLGRLRNYGYT
J gene: TRBJ1-2; V gene: TRBV7-9; CDR3 protein: ASTPDHRGGYT
J gene: TRBJ1-2; V gene: TRBV6-5; CDR3 protein: ASGNGGVYGYT
J gene: TRBJ1-1; V gene: TRBV4-2; CDR3 protein: ASSQGSGHHLVEAF
J gene: TRBJ2-7; V gene: TRBV5-8; CDR3 protein: ASSLSADSYEQY
J gene: TRBJ2-3; V gene: TRBV5-1; CDR3 protein: ASSLATGGSSTDTQY
J gene: TRBJ2-7; V gene: TRBV7-9; CDR3 protein: ASSLAGTGGYEQY
J gene: TRBJ1-5; V gene: TRBV19; CDR3 protein: ASSPQAGSGQPQH
J gene: TRBJ2-5; V gene: TRBV7-2; CDR3 protein: ASSSGLAVETQY
J gene: TRBJ1-2; V gene: TRBV2; CDR3 protein: ASSRDTYYGYT
J gene: TRBJ2-7; V gene: TRBV6-5; CDR3 protein: ASNIRRESYEQY
J gene: TRBJ2-7; V gene: TRBV5-1; CDR3 protein: ASSLNSRYEQY
J gene: TRBJ1-4; V gene: TRBV9; CDR3 protein: ASSVADRGREKLF
J gene: TRBJ2-1; V gene: TRBV4-2; CDR3 protein: ASSQVGASGSYEQF
J gene: TRBJ2-7; V gene: TRBV2; CDR3 protein: ASSVRDREY
J gene: TRBJ2-2; V gene: TRBV14; CDR3 protein: ASSQQDLNTGELF
J gene: TRBJ2-3; V gene: TRBV5-5; CDR3 protein: ASSSGRDIGTDTQY
J gene: TRBJ2-3; V gene: TRBV7-6; CDR3 protein: ASSFGLAYTDTQY
J gene: TRBJ2-1; V gene: TRBV6-6; CDR3 protein: ASSYSSSGVYNEQF
J gene: TRBJ2-7; V gene: TRBV7-3; CDR3 protein: ASSRFGTSGFISYEQY
J gene: TRBJ1-3; V gene: TRBV28; CDR3 protein: ASSSSGDPSSGNTIY
J gene: TRBJ2-1; V gene: TRBV28; CDR3 protein: ASSPRGEQF
J gene: TRBJ1-1; V gene: TRBV11-2; CDR3 protein: ASSLGWEVTEAF
J gene: TRBJ2-7; V gene: TRBV12-3/TRBV12-4; CDR3 protein: ASTSGSYEQY
J gene: TRBJ2-5; V gene: TRBV4-1; CDR3 protein: ASSPGGGQGETQY
J gene: TRBJ2-7; V gene: TRBV11-2; CDR3 protein: ASSFVSSSSYEQY
J gene: TRBJ2-7; V gene: TRBV6-5; CDR3 protein: ASSYLRQGASEQY
J gene: TRBJ2-2; V gene: TRBV5-5; CDR3 protein: ASSFAGEVGELF
J gene: TRBJ2-7; V gene: TRBV5-4; CDR3 protein: ASSSDTGYEQY
J gene: TRBJ2-7; V gene: TRBV10-3; CDR3 protein: AISEGAGIAEQY